Listed below are T cell receptor beta chains from one sample, sequenced in a study of blood T cell repertoires in COVID-19. Here immunoSEQ multiplex PCR was the method, and the copy in TCRdb shows in-frame clones only, minus some. The sample has 210,000 or so clones, approximately 78% seen once. Sequencing was done on a sample of peripheral blood. Receptor source: a woman in her thirties or forties with acute or convalescent COVID-19. Both conserved end residues are trimmed from each CDR3. The order of the fields is J gene, V gene, CDR3 length, CDR3 protein.

>TRBJ1-1|TRBV6-5|12
ASRRIGANTEAF
>TRBJ2-7|TRBV2|11
ASKVSGGVEQY
>TRBJ2-7|TRBV3-1/TRBV3-2|10
ASSQSSYEQY
>TRBJ2-7|TRBV15|12
ATSRVAGQYEQY
>TRBJ2-7|TRBV10-3|13
AITNSGQGSYEQY
>TRBJ1-5|TRBV27|12
ASSAQGADQPQH
>TRBJ2-7|TRBV27|12
ASSLGASAYEQY
>TRBJ2-7|TRBV12-3/TRBV12-4|11
ASSRGQFYEQY
>TRBJ1-1|TRBV19|13
ASSQSLQGNTEAF
>TRBJ1-1|TRBV27|12
ASREGGENTEAF
>TRBJ1-3|TRBV7-2|12
ASSNRGGGNTIY
>TRBJ1-1|TRBV19|9
ASKGSPEAF
>TRBJ2-3|TRBV6-2/TRBV6-3|15
ASSLGTSGGASDTQY
>TRBJ1-2|TRBV9|11
ASSVEGYYGYT
>TRBJ2-2|TRBV5-1|14
ASSVRGTGNTGELF
>TRBJ2-3|TRBV7-9|13
ASRSDRTSTDTQY
>TRBJ2-5|TRBV4-3|12
ASSQVRTEETQY
>TRBJ2-5|TRBV5-1|12
ASSTGLAQETQY
>TRBJ2-2|TRBV14|13
ASSQRQGIAGELF
>TRBJ2-6|TRBV7-2|17
ASSLFDNRAFSGANVLT
>TRBJ1-2|TRBV30|15
AWSVRTGILSNYGYT
>TRBJ2-2|TRBV4-1|13
ASSQFAQGSGELF
>TRBJ1-2|TRBV4-3|16
ASSQFTFPGTGGDGYT
>TRBJ2-1|TRBV27|15
ASSRSSGQGAGNEQF
>TRBJ2-3|TRBV7-3|13
ASSFGGAGRNTQY
>TRBJ2-2|TRBV5-1|13
ASSSRLGFNGELF
>TRBJ2-7|TRBV3-1/TRBV3-2|15
ASSQEGVGGSLNEQY
>TRBJ2-3|TRBV3-1/TRBV3-2|16
ASSQDRLRDSVTDTQY
>TRBJ1-4|TRBV2|12
ASRRDRVNEKLF
>TRBJ1-2|TRBV9|14
ASSPRWQGRMGGYT
>TRBJ2-7|TRBV11-2|11
ASRQGASYEQY
>TRBJ2-3|TRBV14|10
ASSQIQGRGY
>TRBJ1-2|TRBV29-1|11
SVHRDYTYGYT
>TRBJ2-7|TRBV27|11
ASRHTTHYEQY
>TRBJ2-1|TRBV6-2/TRBV6-3|10
ASSQNNREQF
>TRBJ1-2|TRBV5-6|13
ASSSADRANYGYT
>TRBJ1-2|TRBV7-2|12
ASSEPGQGKIYT
>TRBJ1-2|TRBV7-8|11
ASSPWGGYGYT
>TRBJ2-1|TRBV6-6|11
ASRDSTQGEQF
>TRBJ1-1|TRBV7-2|13
ASSLVSGEGTEAF
>TRBJ2-1|TRBV3-1/TRBV3-2|16
ASSQPNNDRAPYNEQF
>TRBJ1-6|TRBV6-4|14
ASSLGIDRANSPLH
>TRBJ1-5|TRBV12-3/TRBV12-4|11
ASSWGGNQPQH
>TRBJ2-5|TRBV27|11
ASSSGVRETQY
>TRBJ1-5|TRBV5-6|13
ASSSGSGTGAPQH